This T cell receptor beta chain emerged from a study of blood T cell repertoires in COVID-19. Across the study: Samples taken during acute and convalescent COVID-19 were collected in the United States, Italy and Spain. In each case, the material was cDNA or gDNA derived from T cells, B-cell-depleted T cells, or PBMCs.

Per the authors' pipeline: Estimation of nucleated cell counts relied on the amplification of reference gene primers. Profiling relied on immunoSEQ multiplex PCR, and the TCRdb table lists in-frame clones only, not all of them. V and J calls and clone size are as listed in that table; D and trimming were resolved from the DNA. Of tens of thousands of clones listed, approximately 84% are singletons. Germline lookup yields CDR1 MRHNA and CDR2 SNTAGT. There are 15 residues in the CDR3. The V gene lost 2 bases and the J gene lost 0 bases, with 8 bases spanning the gap. The TCR was taken from a human donor in a cohort sampled during active COVID-19. Sequencing input: peripheral blood. The rearrangement uses TRBV6-4 and TRBJ2-1; possible D gene TRBD1, 6 bases. Written as DNA, the CDR3 is TGTGCCAGCAGTGACACAGGGAGCTCCTACAATGAGCAGTTCTTC. Residues: CASSDTGSSYNEQFF.